What follows are 21 T cell receptor beta chains derived from one specimen sequenced in a study of T cells after posttransplantation cyclophosphamide. This table comes from immunoSEQ multiplex PCR, and its TCRdb copy is limited to in-frame clones, with some not included. This sample comprises some 40,000 clones, none seen once only. Specimen: PBMCs. Every receptor here comes from a man younger than 40 in good health and a related stem cell transplant donor.

This clone was counted ten times or more. The J gene is TRBJ1-3, the V gene TRBV6-1; TRBD1 matches at 7 bases. The trim removed 7 bases at V and 2 bases at J, leaving 5 bases unmatched. CDR1 MNHNS and CDR2 SASEGT come from the germline V gene. The CDR3 loop spans 14 amino acids. The CDR3 nucleotides are TGTGCCAGCACCAAGACAGGGACTGGAAACACCATATATTTT. Protein product: CASTKTGTGNTIYF.

Many counts were recorded for this clone. The chain uses TRBV7-8 and TRBJ1-2; D not certain. This CDR3 region has 14 residues. The V and J ends lost 1 base and 4 bases respectively, with 10 bases between them. Germline CDR1 is SGHVS and CDR2 is FQNEAQ. The CDR3: CASSLEADFYGYTF. The CDR3, as DNA: TGTGCCAGCAGCTTAGAGGCGGATTTCTATGGCTACACCTTC.

This clone was found many times. This chain links TRBV14 with TRBJ2-1, with 12 bases that match TRBD2. Trimming took 0 bases from V and 2 from J; bases not matched to a gene: 2. The germline gives CDR1 SGHDN, CDR2 FVKESK. The length of the CDR3 is 17 residues. The CDR3 nucleotides read TGTGCCAGCAGCCAAGACCTAGCGGGGGGGGCCTACAATGAGCAGTTCTTC. Its protein product is CASSQDLAGGAYNEQFF. The full variable domain, its missing parts supplied by reference TRBV14 and TRBJ2-1, is EAGVTQFPSHSVIEKGQTVTLRCDPISGHDNLYWYRRVMGKEIKFLLHFVKESKQDESGMPNNRFLAERTGGTYSTLKVQPAELEDSGVYFCASSQDLAGGAYNEQFFGPGTRLTVL.

This clone was seen many times. CDR3 region: CASSEPDRGDTIYF. CDR3 nucleotide sequence: TGTGCCAGCAGCGAACCGGACAGGGGGGACACCATATATTTT. The chain carries TRBV5-6 and TRBJ1-3; 10 nucleotides agree with TRBD1. This CDR3 has 14 residues. From germline, CDR1 is SGHDT and CDR2 YYEEEE. V lost 4 bases, J lost 8 bases, and 6 bases stayed unmatched.

This clone was recorded at least ten times. The rearrangement uses TRBV11-3 and TRBJ2-7; 9 bases agree with TRBD1. The CDR3 spans 14 residues. Germline CDR1 is SGHNT and CDR2 is YENEEA. The CDR3 here is CASRSWTGESEQYF. The CDR3 nucleotides are TGTGCAAGTCGCTCCTGGACAGGGGAGAGCGAGCAGTACTTC.

This clone was detected many times. The V and J genes are TRBV5-1 and TRBJ2-1, with 7 bases fitting TRBD1. The CDR3 has 18 residues. V lost 4 bases, J lost 8 bases, and 21 bases stayed unmatched. Germline CDR1 SGHRS, CDR2 YFSETQ. The CDR3 region is CASSVRPKRQGSVDEQFF. In DNA, the CDR3 is TGCGCCAGCAGCGTTAGACCTAAACGACAGGGCTCGGTGGATGAGCAGTTCTTC.

This clone was found a few times. The rearrangement links TRBV9 to TRBJ2-2; D perhaps matches TRBD1 (5 bases). The CDR3 runs 13 residues. Germline V CDR1 and CDR2: SGDLS, YYNGEE. V lost 3 bases and J lost 5, with 8 bases in between. The CDR3 region has the DNA TGTGCCAGCAGCGGACACAGGACCGGGGAGCTGTTTTTT. Its protein product is CASSGHRTGELFF.

This clone was detected ten times or more. The CDR3 reads CAISEKVLIQGDEQYF. CDR3 nucleotides: TGTGCCATCAGTGAGAAGGTCCTTATACAGGGGGACGAGCAGTACTTC. This chain connects TRBV10-3 to TRBJ2-7; 8 bases line up with TRBD1. V gave up 2 bases and J gave up 5 bases; unmatched junction bases: 11. This CDR3 spans 16 amino acids. Germline values: CDR1 ENHRY, CDR2 SYGVKD.

At least ten counts were recorded for this clone. This sequence joins TRBV19 and TRBJ1-2, with D possibly being TRBD1 (5 bases). Germline assignment: CDR1 LNHDA and CDR2 SQIVND (reference sequence). Trimming left V 6 bases short and J 8 bases short, with 16 bases between. The CDR3 extends over 13 amino acids. Written as DNA, the CDR3 is TGTGCCAGTAGGCCCGGGGGAGAAGTAGGCTACACCTTC. As protein: CASRPGGEVGYTF.

In this sample, this clone turned up many times. J is TRBJ2-2 and V is TRBV11-2; 9 bases are shared with TRBD2. CDR3 size: 18 residues. V lost 5 bases, J lost 4 bases, and 14 bases stayed unmatched. Germline V gives CDR1 SGHAT, CDR2 FQNNGV. CDR3 bases: TGTGCCAGCAGCCGGAACCTCCTGGTAGCGGGGGTCACCGGGGAGCTGTTTTTT. Translating gives CASSRNLLVAGVTGELFF.

In its sample, this clone was seen many times. The chain combines TRBV5-1 with TRBJ2-1; possible D gene TRBD1, 6 bases. The CDR3 covers 15 residues. V was trimmed by 1 base and J by 2 bases, leaving 10 bases between them. Germline assignment: CDR1 SGHRS and CDR2 YFSETQ. CDR3 loop: CASSLQGLPYNEQFF. CDR3 nucleotide sequence: TGCGCCAGCAGCTTGCAGGGGTTACCCTACAATGAGCAGTTCTTC.

The sample holds many counts of this clone. The chain is built from TRBV5-1 and TRBJ1-1, with D tentatively TRBD1 (6 bases). The CDR3 totals 16 residues. Trimming cost V 4 bases and J 1 base, with 17 bases left between them. The germline gives CDR1 SGHRS, CDR2 YFSETQ. The DNA of the CDR3 is TGCGCCAGCAGCCCCGGACAGCCCCCGAAGAACACTGAAGCTTTCTTT. Amino acids: CASSPGQPPKNTEAFF. Filled out from reference TRBV5-1 and TRBJ1-1, the complete variable domain reads KAGVTQTPRYLIKTRGQQVTLSCSPISGHRSVSWYQQTPGQGLQFLFEYFSETQRNKGNFPGRFSGRQFSNSRSEMNVSTLELGDSALYLCASSPGQPPKNTEAFFGQGTRLTVV.

This clone was detected ten times or more. The genes are TRBV28 and TRBJ1-1, with 7 nucleotides matching TRBD1. There are 15 residues in the CDR3. The germline CDR1 and CDR2 sequences are MDHEN and SYDVKM. V was clipped by 5 bases and J by 4 bases; unmatched bases: 10. This chain's CDR3 is CASSPYSGGRTEAFF. Here the CDR3 DNA reads TGTGCCAGCAGTCCTTACTCAGGGGGACGCACTGAAGCTTTCTTT.

This clone was detected ten times or more. The chain uses TRBV6-5 and TRBJ1-6; TRBD1 might be the D (6 bases). Germline V gives CDR1 MNHEY, CDR2 SVGAGI. Trimming took off 5 bases at V and 7 bases at J, with 15 bases between the two ends. The CDR3 spans 15 residues. The CDR3 sequence: CASSPGHPENSPLHF. CDR3 coding DNA: TGTGCCAGCAGTCCGGGACACCCGGAGAATTCACCCCTCCACTTT.

This chain uses TRBV5-1 with TRBJ2-3; no definite D call. This CDR3 is 17 amino acids long. The V gene's germline CDR1 is SGHRS and CDR2 YFSETQ. Trimming pared 0 bases from V and 4 bases from J, leaving 18 bases between. The CDR3 loop is CASSLGSYAGFSDTQYF. CDR3 nucleotide sequence: TGCGCCAGCAGCTTGGGGTCATACGCAGGCTTTTCAGATACGCAGTATTTT.

The J gene is TRBJ2-5, the V gene TRBV28; 7 bases agree with TRBD1. CDR3 size: 13 residues. Germline assignment: CDR1 MDHEN and CDR2 SYDVKM. With 7 bases clipped from V and 7 bases from J, the junction kept 9 bases outside the gene matches. CDR3 DNA sequence: TGTGCCAGCACGGACAGGCTCCAGCGGACCCAGTACTTC. This codes for CASTDRLQRTQYF.

This clone occurred many times. V gene TRBV19 combines with J gene TRBJ2-1, with 7 bases aligning to TRBD1. V was pared by 3 bases and J by 4 bases, with 9 bases of the junction left unmatched. Germline V gene lookup returns CDR1 LNHDA and CDR2 SQIVND (reference sequence). The CDR3 is made up of 16 amino acids. DNA of the CDR3: TGTGCCAGTAGTATTACAGGGGTTCTCCCTTACAATGAGCAGTTCTTC. Amino acids: CASSITGVLPYNEQFF.

In this sample, this clone turned up many times. The chain uses TRBV28 and TRBJ1-1; D call uncertain. Germline assignment: CDR1 MDHEN and CDR2 SYDVKM. This CDR3 has 13 residues. V was cut by 2 bases and J by 5 bases, with 9 bases left in between. DNA of the CDR3: TGTGCCAGCAGTTTAGACCCTAGGACTGAAGCTTTCTTT. Protein sequence: CASSLDPRTEAFF.

This clone was counted many times. The V call is TRBV14, the J call TRBJ1-4, with D perhaps TRBD1 (5 bases). V was clipped by 4 bases and J by 8 bases, with 17 bases between them. Germline CDR1 SGHDN, CDR2 FVKESK. This CDR3 comprises 15 residues. The CDR3 DNA sequence: TGTGCCAGCAGCCCTCAGGGAGGGTGGCGAGAAAAACTGTTTTTT. Amino acid sequence: CASSPQGGWREKLFF.

This clone came up many times. The rearrangement joins TRBV19 to TRBJ1-6; D unclear. The CDR3 is 16 residues long. Trimming took 5 bases from V and 0 from J, leaving 11 bases between them. Per germline, CDR1 LNHDA and CDR2 SQIVND (reference sequence). The CDR3 spells CASSPTGSSYNSPLHF. The DNA of the CDR3 is TGTGCCAGTAGTCCCACCGGGTCCTCCTATAATTCACCCCTCCACTTT.

This clone occurred many times. This chain connects TRBV28 to TRBJ2-3; D might be TRBD1 (5 bases). The germline V gene encodes CDR1 MDHEN and CDR2 SYDVKM. This CDR3 has 18 amino acids. With 6 bases removed from V and 0 bases from J, the gap between germline ends came to 22 bases. In DNA, the CDR3 is TGTGCCAGCAGCTTACCTCAGGGCTTTGACCCTAGCACAGATACGCAGTATTTT. It codes for CASSLPQGFDPSTDTQYF.